These 20 T cell receptor beta chains came from one sample sequenced in a study of glioma-infiltrating T cells. The iRepertoire nested amplicon-rescue multiplex PCR amplified TCR alpha and beta CDR3s from RNA. A single record per CDR3 protein comes from TCRdb applying MiXCR to the multiplex PCR reads. Among tens of thousands of distinct CDR3 sequences listed, roughly 23% were seen once. The sequencing sample was made of glioma tissue, nonneoplastic brain tissue, or PBMCs (not recorded which). The receptors here all came from a human donor with low-grade glioma or glioblastoma, undergoing nonglioma brain surgery, or in good health (not recorded which).

The sample holds many counts of this clonotype. J is TRBJ2-5 and V is TRBV7-6, with D perhaps matching TRBD2 (6 bases). Germline V CDR1 and CDR2: SGHVS, FNYEAQ. Trimming shortened V by 5 bases and J by 2 bases, and 12 bases separated the two germline ends. The CDR3 has 14 residues. The DNA for the CDR3 is TGTGCCAGCAGCCGAGCCCGGGGGCAAGAGACCCAGTACTTC. Its protein is CASSRARGQETQYF.

This clonotype was found many times. V usage is TRBV7-2 and J usage is TRBJ1-5, with D perhaps TRBD1 (5 bases). CDR1 is SGHTA, CDR2 FQGNSA, per germline. The CDR3 has 15 residues. V lost 1 base to trimming and J lost 3 bases, with 10 bases between them. The CDR3 region is CASSLVETANQPQHF. CDR3 DNA: TGTGCCAGCAGCTTAGTGGAGACAGCCAATCAGCCCCAGCATTTT.

This clonotype was found many times. The J gene is TRBJ2-7, the V gene TRBV18, with D tentatively TRBD1 (6 bases). The V gene's germline CDR1 is KGHSH and CDR2 LQKENI. Between the trimmed V and J ends, which lost 1 base and 4 bases, there was a span of 11 bases. The CDR3 contains 14 residues. In DNA, the CDR3 is TGTGCCAGCTCACCACAGGGGGACGGTTACGAGCAGTACTTC. Translated, it gives CASSPQGDGYEQYF.

The chain couples TRBV6-1 to TRBJ1-6, with 7 bases fitting TRBD1. This CDR3 is built from 16 residues. V trimming: 7 bases; J trimming: 3 bases; junction bases outside the gene matches: 9. The germline gives CDR1 MNHNS, CDR2 SASEGT. The CDR3, as DNA: TGTGCCAGCAAGACGGACAGGAAGCTCTATAATTCACCCCTCCACTTT. Translated, it gives CASKTDRKLYNSPLHF.

This clonotype was seen at least ten times. The rearrangement joins TRBV6-2 or TRBV6-3 to TRBJ2-3; 9 nucleotides align to TRBD2. The V and J ends lost 7 bases and 2 bases, in that order; junction bases with no gene match: 7. CDR3 size: 15 residues. Germline CDR1 reads MNHEY; CDR2 reads SVGEGT. CDR3 in DNA: TGTGCCAGCAAACCTAGCGGGACCCCCACAGATACGCAGTATTTT. Translating it yields CASKPSGTPTDTQYF.

As for this clonotype: A much larger clone differs by one base, so this may be a read error. This chain connects TRBV15 to TRBJ2-7, with D possibly matching TRBD2 (6 bases). Germline CDR1 LNHNV, CDR2 YYDKDF (reference sequence). V gave up 1 base and J gave up 6 bases, with 10 bases separating them. The CDR3 covers 13 residues. CDR3 coding DNA: TGTGCCACCAGCAGAGGTTACGGGGGCGAGCAGTACTTC. It translates to CATSRGYGGEQYF.

This chain uses TRBV19 with TRBJ2-7; 9 nucleotides align to TRBD1. In germline, CDR1 is LNHDA, CDR2 SQIVND (reference sequence). The CDR3 contains 23 residues. The ends lost 2 bases at V and 2 bases at J; junction bases unmatched: 28. CDR3: CASSILPGQGSTGESPRTYEQYF. The DNA of the CDR3 is TGTGCCAGTAGTATACTTCCGGGACAGGGTTCTACGGGGGAGTCACCCCGAACCTACGAGCAGTACTTC.

This clonotype has a handful of counts. The V gene is TRBV29-1, the J gene TRBJ1-6, with a possible D match to TRBD1 (6 bases). With 5 bases removed from V and 10 bases from J, the gap between germline ends came to 21 bases. The V gene's germline CDR1 is SQVTM and CDR2 ANQGSEA. This CDR3 region has 15 residues. The CDR3, as DNA: TGCAGCGTTAGGGTTACAGGGCAGGATGGATCACCCCTCCACTTT. It is translated as CSVRVTGQDGSPLHF.

The V call is TRBV6-1, the J call TRBJ2-3; no definite D call. V lost 6 bases and J 2 bases, leaving 12 bases between the germline ends. CDR1 MNHNS and CDR2 SASEGT come from the germline V gene. The CDR3 extends over 14 amino acids. The DNA of the CDR3 is TGTGCCAGCAGCGTAAGCCTATACACAGATACGCAGTATTTT. It codes for CASSVSLYTDTQYF.

Comments on this clonotype: This may be a read error: a much more frequent sequence differs by one nucleotide. This rearrangement joins TRBV5-4 to TRBJ2-5; D ambiguous. The CDR3 is 14 residues long. Per the germline V gene, CDR1 is SGHNT and CDR2 is YYREEE (reference sequence). Here the CDR3 reads CAISLDMGSETQYF. In DNA form, the CDR3 reads TGTGCCATCAGCTTGGATATGGGAAGCGAGACCCAGTACTTC.

The CDR3 sequence: CASSMIGAGKNIQYF. CDR3 in DNA: TGTGCCAGTAGTATGATCGGGGCCGGCAAAAACATTCAGTACTTC. V usage is TRBV19 and J usage is TRBJ2-4; D possibly uses TRBD1 or TRBD2 (5 bases each). The CDR3 has 15 amino acids. Germline CDR1 is LNHDA and CDR2 is SQIVND (reference sequence). Trimming took 3 bases from V and 3 from J, leaving 12 bases between them.

This clonotype was picked up many times. V is TRBV20-1 and J is TRBJ2-5; TRBD2 matches at 12 bases. This CDR3 has 16 amino acids. Germline lookup yields CDR1 DFQATT and CDR2 SNEGSKA (reference sequence). After removal of 0 bases from V and 5 bases from J, the junction contained 7 bases not matched to a gene. The CDR3 DNA reads as TGCAGTGCTAGAGATGCACTAGCGGGAGGTCGGGAGACCCAGTACTTC. It is translated as CSARDALAGGRETQYF.

The sample holds many counts of this clonotype. CDR3 DNA sequence: TGTGCCAGCGGGTACGGCACTGAAGCTTTCTTT. It specifies CASGYGTEAFF. V gene TRBV6-2 or TRBV6-3 combines with J gene TRBJ1-1; D is unresolved. Per germline, CDR1 MNHEY and CDR2 SVGEGT. The CDR3 sequence is 11 residues long. Trimming removed 8 bases from V and 4 bases from J, with 8 bases in between.

On this clonotype: A much larger clone lies one base from this, so it may be a read error. The rearrangement links TRBV28 to TRBJ1-3; D is undetermined. This CDR3 region has 12 residues. The germline V gene encodes CDR1 MDHEN and CDR2 SYDVKM. The CDR3 spells CTSSSWRNTIYF. The CDR3 DNA follows: TGTACCAGCAGTTCCTGGAGAAACACCATATATTTT.

Ten or more counts support this clonotype. The V gene is TRBV3-1, the J gene TRBJ1-2; 8 nucleotides align to TRBD1. The V gene end was trimmed by 3 bases and the J gene end by 7 bases; junction bases not matched to a gene: 4. Germline CDR1 LGHDT, CDR2 YNNKEL (reference sequence). This CDR3 is built from 13 residues. For the CDR3, the DNA is TGTGCCAGCAGCCAGGACAGGGTGCGTGGCTACACCTTC. It codes for CASSQDRVRGYTF.

The table lists this clonotype with many counts. The chain couples TRBV20-1 to TRBJ1-1; D gene unclear. The V gene lost 0 bases and the J gene lost 9 bases, with 11 bases spanning the gap. CDR3 length: 12 residues. Germline V gene lookup returns CDR1 DFQATT and CDR2 SNEGSKA (reference sequence). The CDR3 sequence is CSARDRQEKAFF. CDR3 in DNA: TGCAGTGCTAGAGACAGGCAGGAGAAAGCTTTCTTT.

The chain has TRBV19 and TRBJ2-3; D not resolved. Germline CDR1 LNHDA, CDR2 SQIVND (reference sequence). V lost 4 bases and J 0 bases, leaving 11 bases between the germline ends. This CDR3 comprises 15 residues. The CDR3 nucleotides are TGTGCCAGTAGTAATTACGTTACTAGCACAGATACGCAGTATTTT. Translation gives CASSNYVTSTDTQYF.

This clonotype was recorded a few times. The gene calls are TRBV29-1 and TRBJ2-1, with 11 positions matching TRBD2. The germline gives CDR1 SQVTM, CDR2 ANQGSEA. This CDR3 has 15 residues. V was pared by 1 base and J by 10 bases, with 9 bases of the junction left unmatched. The DNA of the CDR3 is TGCAGCGTTGAAGCCCCGACTAGCGGGGTACGCGAGCAGTTCTTC. Translation gives CSVEAPTSGVREQFF.

This clonotype showed up just once. The junction shows a germline mismatch at one end, possibly a read error. The chain has TRBV6-1 and TRBJ2-3, with 8 bases matching TRBD1. Germline CDR1 is MNHNS and CDR2 is SASEGT. The CDR3 length is 13 residues. The CDR3 spells CVSTGGVSDTQYF. CDR3 nucleotide sequence: TGTGTCAGCACAGGGGGAGTCTCAGATACGCAGTATTTT.

In regard to this clonotype: A much larger clone differs by one base, so this may be a read error. J is TRBJ2-1 and V is TRBV4-1; 15 nucleotides line up with TRBD2. CDR3 length: 19 residues. J was trimmed by 6 bases and V by 0 bases; bases with no gene match: 9. Germline lookup yields CDR1 MGHRA and CDR2 YSYEKL. CDR3 sequence reads: CASSQDRGRTSGRGNEQFF. The CDR3 region has the DNA TGCGCCAGCAGCCAAGATCGTGGGAGGACTAGCGGGAGGGGCAATGAGCAGTTCTTC.